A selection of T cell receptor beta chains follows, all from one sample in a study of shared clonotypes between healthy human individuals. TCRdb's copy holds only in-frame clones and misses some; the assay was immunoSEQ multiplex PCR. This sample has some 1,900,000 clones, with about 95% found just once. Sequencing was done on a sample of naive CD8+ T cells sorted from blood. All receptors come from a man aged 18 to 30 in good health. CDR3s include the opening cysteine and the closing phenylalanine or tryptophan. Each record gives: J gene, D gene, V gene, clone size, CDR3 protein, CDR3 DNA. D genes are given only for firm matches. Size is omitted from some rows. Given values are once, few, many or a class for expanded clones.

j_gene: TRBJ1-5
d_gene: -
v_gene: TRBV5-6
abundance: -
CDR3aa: CASSFVTQRDF
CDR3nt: TGTGCCAGCAGCTTCGTCACTCAACGGGATTTT

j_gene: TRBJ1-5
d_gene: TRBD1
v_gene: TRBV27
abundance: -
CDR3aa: CASSFVGGDQPQHF
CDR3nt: TGTGCCAGCAGTTTCGTAGGGGGCGATCAGCCCCAGCATTTT

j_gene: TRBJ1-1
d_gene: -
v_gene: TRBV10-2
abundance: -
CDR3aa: CASTGGEGVTEAFF
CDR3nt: TGCGCCAGCACCGGGGGGGAGGGGGTGACTGAAGCTTTCTTT

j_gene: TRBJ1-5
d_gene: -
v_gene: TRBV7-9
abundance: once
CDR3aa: CASSLEVQYNQPQHF
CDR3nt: TGTGCCAGCAGCTTAGAGGTTCAGTACAATCAGCCCCAGCATTTT

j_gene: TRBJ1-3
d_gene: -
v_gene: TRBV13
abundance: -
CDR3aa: CASSPRLLTGTSGNTIYF
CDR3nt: TGTGCCAGCAGCCCCCGCCTCCTTACAGGGACCTCTGGAAACACCATATATTTT

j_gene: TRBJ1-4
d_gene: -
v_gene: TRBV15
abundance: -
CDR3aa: CATSSGNGVSEKLFF
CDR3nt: TGTGCCACCAGCAGTGGGAACGGGGTCAGTGAAAAACTGTTTTTT

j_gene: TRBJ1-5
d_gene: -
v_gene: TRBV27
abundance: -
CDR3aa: CASSIGGSNQPQHF
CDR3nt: TGTGCCAGCAGTATAGGAGGGAGCAATCAGCCCCAGCATTTT

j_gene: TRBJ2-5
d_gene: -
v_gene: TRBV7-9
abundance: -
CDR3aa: CASSLPVGQETQYF
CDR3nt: TGTGCCAGCAGCTTACCAGTGGGCCAAGAGACCCAGTACTTC

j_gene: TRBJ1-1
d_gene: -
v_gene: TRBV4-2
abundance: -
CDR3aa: CASSFTGNTEAFF
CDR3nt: TGTGCCAGCAGTTTTACCGGCAACACTGAAGCTTTCTTT

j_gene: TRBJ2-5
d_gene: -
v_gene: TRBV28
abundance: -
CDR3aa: CASSLVGGQETQYF
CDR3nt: TGTGCCAGCAGTTTAGTCGGGGGCCAAGAGACCCAGTACTTC

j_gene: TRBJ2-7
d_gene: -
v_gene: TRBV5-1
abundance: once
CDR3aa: CASSSTPPVASYEQYF
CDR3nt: TGCGCCAGCAGCTCAACCCCTCCGGTTGCCTCCTACGAGCAGTACTTC

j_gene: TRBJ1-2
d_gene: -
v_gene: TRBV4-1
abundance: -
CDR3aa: CASSQDDVTGLNYGYTF
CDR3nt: TGCGCCAGCAGCCAAGATGACGTAACGGGCCTTAACTATGGCTACACCTTC

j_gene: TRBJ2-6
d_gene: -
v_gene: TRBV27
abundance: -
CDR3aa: CASSPGEGWFGANVLTF
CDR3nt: TGTGCCAGCAGTCCGGGGGAAGGCTGGTTTGGGGCCAACGTCCTGACTTTC

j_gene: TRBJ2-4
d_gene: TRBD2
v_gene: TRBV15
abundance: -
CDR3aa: CATSRDPLLAGSSF
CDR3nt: TGTGCCACCAGCAGAGATCCCCTACTAGCGGGGTCGTCCTTC

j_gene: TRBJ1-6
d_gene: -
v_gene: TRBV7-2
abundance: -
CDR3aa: CASSLVENNSPLHF
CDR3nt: TGTGCCAGCAGCTTAGTGGAGAATAATTCACCCCTCCACTTT

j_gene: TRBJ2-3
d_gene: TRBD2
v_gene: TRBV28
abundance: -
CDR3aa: CASSLSSGGLIRTDTQYF
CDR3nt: TGTGCCAGCAGTTTATCGAGCGGGGGGCTAATCCGCACAGATACGCAGTATTTT

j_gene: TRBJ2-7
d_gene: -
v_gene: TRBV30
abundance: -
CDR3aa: CAWSWGVGSYEQYF
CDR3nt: TGTGCCTGGAGTTGGGGGGTCGGCTCCTACGAGCAGTACTTC

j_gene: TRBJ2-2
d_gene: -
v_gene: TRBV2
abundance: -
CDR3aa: CASSEGTNTGELFF
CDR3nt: TGTGCCAGCAGTGAGGGCACCAACACCGGGGAGCTGTTTTTT

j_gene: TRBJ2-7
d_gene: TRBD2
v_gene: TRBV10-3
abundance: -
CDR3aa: CAITDIAAGVDEQYF
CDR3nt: TGTGCCATCACCGATATTGCAGCGGGAGTTGACGAGCAGTACTTC

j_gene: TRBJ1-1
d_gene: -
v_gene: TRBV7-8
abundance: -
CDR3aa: CASSLLEQGMNTEAFF
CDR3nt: TGTGCCAGCAGCTTATTAGAACAGGGCATGAACACTGAAGCTTTCTTT

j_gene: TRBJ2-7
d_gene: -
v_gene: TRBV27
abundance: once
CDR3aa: CASSFRQTYEQYF
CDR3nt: TGTGCCAGCAGTTTTAGACAGACCTACGAGCAGTACTTC

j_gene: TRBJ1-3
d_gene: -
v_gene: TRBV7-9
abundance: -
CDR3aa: CATNGGSGNTIYF
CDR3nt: TGTGCCACCAATGGCGGCTCTGGAAACACCATATATTTT

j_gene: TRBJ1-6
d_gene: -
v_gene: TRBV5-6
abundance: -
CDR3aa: CASSLFNYNSPLHF
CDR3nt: TGTGCCAGCAGCCTATTTAACTATAATTCACCCCTCCACTTT

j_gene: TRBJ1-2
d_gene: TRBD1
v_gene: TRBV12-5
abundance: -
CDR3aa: CASGIGDRGFYGYTF
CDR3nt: TGTGCTAGTGGAATCGGGGACAGGGGTTTTTATGGCTACACCTTC